These T cell receptor beta chains were read from a single sample in a study of blood T cell repertoires in COVID-19. The assay was immunoSEQ multiplex PCR, and TCRdb's table has in-frame clones only and misses some. Of roughly 190,000 clones listed, around 86% were seen once; the top ten hold around 24%. Material for sequencing was PBMCs or T cells enriched from blood (not recorded which). These receptors were collected from a woman aged 40 to 50 in a cohort exposed to, infected with or recovered from COVID-19 (not recorded which). Both conserved end residues are part of each CDR3. Each record gives: clone size, V gene, J gene, D gene, CDR3 DNA, CDR3 protein. A D gene is named only where the DNA matches it firmly. A clone size is listed for some rows: how often the clone was seen (once, few, many), or a class if it is expanded.

>-|TRBV15|TRBJ1-2|-
TGTGCCACCAGCAGAGATTTAGCCAGTCTTGCTGGCTACACCTTC
CATSRDLASLAGYTF
>once|TRBV11-2|TRBJ2-2|-
TGTGCCAGCAGCTTAGCGGCCGGGGAGCTGTTTTTT
CASSLAAGELFF
>-|TRBV5-8|TRBJ1-5|-
TGTGCCAGCAGCTTGGACAGGGAACAGCCCCAGCATTTT
CASSLDREQPQHF
>-|TRBV5-6|TRBJ1-5|-
TGTGCCAGCAGCTTGGAGGGCGGGGCCCTTAGCAATCAGCCCCAGCATTTT
CASSLEGGALSNQPQHF
>-|TRBV7-9|TRBJ1-1|TRBD1
TGTGCCAGCAGCTCGGCGGACAGGGAGGACACTGAAGCTTTCTTT
CASSSADREDTEAFF
>-|TRBV27|TRBJ2-5|-
TGTGCCAGCAGTCCCGTCCGGGGGGCCCAGGAGACCCAGTACTTC
CASSPVRGAQETQYF
>-|TRBV4-1|TRBJ1-2|-
TGCGCCAGCACCCCTCTCCCCCGGGACTATGGCTACACCTTC
CASTPLPRDYGYTF
>-|TRBV5-1|TRBJ1-1|TRBD1
TGCGCCAGCAGGGGACAGGGGGTGAACACTGAAGCTTTCTTT
CASRGQGVNTEAFF
>-|TRBV3-1/TRBV3-2|TRBJ2-7|TRBD2
TGTGCCAGCAGCCCCGAGATTGGACTAGCAACCGTGCAGTACTTC
CASSPEIGLATVQYF
>once|TRBV25-1|TRBJ2-2|TRBD2
TGTGCCAGCAGTGATCTGAAGCGGGGGACCGGGGAGCTGTTTTTT
CASSDLKRGTGELFF
>few|TRBV4-1|TRBJ1-1|-
TGCGCCAGCAGCCAAGAAGCAGGCATGAACACTGAAGCTTTCTTT
CASSQEAGMNTEAFF
>-|TRBV5-5|TRBJ1-1|-
TGTGCCAGCAGCTTGACTCCCCAGGGTAGAACTGAAGCTTTCTTT
CASSLTPQGRTEAFF
>-|TRBV6-6|TRBJ1-1|-
TGTGCCAGCACCAGACAGAACACTGAAGCTTTCTTT
CASTRQNTEAFF
>-|TRBV2|TRBJ1-2|TRBD1
TGTGCCAGCACCCGAATGGGACAGATTTCTGTTAACTATGGCTACACCTTC
CASTRMGQISVNYGYTF
>-|TRBV4-1|TRBJ2-2|TRBD2
TGCGCCAGCAGCCAAAGGGGTAGCGGGGGGCCTACCGGGGAGCTGTTTTTT
CASSQRGSGGPTGELFF
>-|TRBV29-1|TRBJ1-2|-
TGCAGTACCGGTTTTAGCAATGGCTACACCTTC
CSTGFSNGYTF
>-|TRBV9|TRBJ2-7|TRBD1
TGTGCCAGCAGCCCACGGACAGGGACCTCCTACGAGCAGTACTTC
CASSPRTGTSYEQYF
>-|TRBV4-2|TRBJ2-7|-
TGTGCCAGCAGCCAAGGTGGGGAGGAGCAGTACTTC
CASSQGGEEQYF
>-|TRBV5-1|TRBJ1-1|-
TGCGCCAGCAGCTTGGGGATGGGTGAGGGAGAGGAAAACACTGAAGCTTTCTTT
CASSLGMGEGEENTEAFF
>once|TRBV7-9|TRBJ2-1|TRBD2
TGTGCCAGCAGCTTAGGACTAGCGGGAGGGTACAATGAGCAGTTCTTC
CASSLGLAGGYNEQFF
>-|TRBV27|TRBJ1-1|-
TGTGCCAGTTCGGTTGTAAACACTGAAGCTTTCTTT
CASSVVNTEAFF
>-|TRBV16|TRBJ1-2|-
TGTGCCAGCAGCCAATCGGGAGGATATGGCTACACCTTC
CASSQSGGYGYTF
>-|TRBV4-1|TRBJ2-3|-
TGCGCCAGCAGCCAAGTGTCTACTAGCACAGATACGCAGTATTTT
CASSQVSTSTDTQYF
>once|TRBV14|TRBJ1-3|-
TGTGCCAGCAGCCAAGACCACTCGGCTGGAAACACCATATATTTT
CASSQDHSAGNTIYF
>once|TRBV5-1|TRBJ2-2|TRBD2
TGCGCCAGCCGGAGCGGGAGTGTCACCGGGGAGCTGTTTTTT
CASRSGSVTGELFF
>-|TRBV11-3|TRBJ2-1|TRBD2
TGTGCCAGCAGCTTAGATCCCTCTAGCGGGAGATACAATGAGCAGTTCTTC
CASSLDPSSGRYNEQFF
>-|TRBV28|TRBJ1-2|TRBD1
TGTGCCAGCAGCGGGACAGGGGCCAATGGCTACACCTTC
CASSGTGANGYTF
>-|TRBV27|TRBJ2-2|TRBD1
TGTGCCAGCAGTCGGCCCCGGACAGGGGGCGGCGGGGAGCTGTTTTTT
CASSRPRTGGGGELFF
>-|TRBV7-9|TRBJ1-2|-
TGTGCCAGCAGCCAATCAACCTCCTTTGCGTATGGCTACACCTTC
CASSQSTSFAYGYTF
>-|TRBV30|TRBJ1-5|-
TGTGCCTGGAGTGTACTGTCAGGGGATCAGCCCCAGCATTTT
CAWSVLSGDQPQHF
>few|TRBV13|TRBJ1-2|TRBD1
TGTGCCAGCACTCTACAGTTAGGGGGCATTGGCTACACCTTC
CASTLQLGGIGYTF
>-|TRBV9|TRBJ1-2|-
TGTGCCAGCAGCGTAGGAGGAAACCTCTATGGCTACACCTTC
CASSVGGNLYGYTF
>-|TRBV4-2|TRBJ1-5|TRBD1
TGTGCCAGCAGCGACCGGGACAGGGGTTCCAATCAGCCCCAGCATTTT
CASSDRDRGSNQPQHF
>-|TRBV27|TRBJ2-1|-
TGTGCCAGCAGACCCGGGACGGAGGGTAACAATGAGCAGTTCTTC
CASRPGTEGNNEQFF
>-|TRBV6-5|TRBJ1-5|TRBD1
TGTGCCAGCCTCACCCGGGACAGGGGCGGTCAGCCCCAGCATTTT
CASLTRDRGGQPQHF
>-|TRBV28|TRBJ1-2|-
TGTGCCAGCAACCGAGGGACATCTCAAGATGGCTACACCTTC
CASNRGTSQDGYTF
>-|TRBV11-3|TRBJ1-2|TRBD1
TGTGCCAGCAGCTCCGCCCGACAGGGGAGCTATGGCTACACCTTC
CASSSARQGSYGYTF